The rows below give T cell receptor beta chains drawn from one sample of a study of cytomegalovirus exposure and HLA in healthy donors. Method: immunoSEQ multiplex PCR; TCRdb's copy keeps in-frame clones and lacks some. Among some 310,000 clones listed, roughly 88% were seen once. The sample comprised PBMCs. All receptors come from a young man in good health and CMV-seronegative. Both conserved end residues are part of each CDR3. Fields, in order: CDR3 protein, CDR3 DNA, D gene, clone size, J gene, V gene. A D gene is named only where the DNA matches it firmly. Clone size is not always given. Where it is, it says once, few, many or a class for expanded clones.

CDR3 protein: CASSISTGSSPLHF
CDR3 DNA: TGTGCCAGCAGTATCTCGACAGGGAGTTCACCCCTCCACTTT
D gene: TRBD1
clone size: NA
J gene: TRBJ1-6
V gene: TRBV6-5

CDR3 protein: CASSPSRQGTEAFF
CDR3 DNA: TGTGCCAGCTCACCATCGAGACAGGGGACTGAAGCTTTCTTT
D gene: TRBD1
clone size: NA
J gene: TRBJ1-1
V gene: TRBV18

CDR3 protein: CASRMGLISYEQYF
CDR3 DNA: TGCGCCAGCAGGATGGGGCTAATCTCCTACGAGCAGTACTTC
D gene: NA
clone size: few
J gene: TRBJ2-7
V gene: TRBV5-1

CDR3 protein: CASIQASGEKETQYF
CDR3 DNA: TGTGCCAGCATTCAGGCTAGCGGGGAAAAAGAGACCCAGTACTTC
D gene: TRBD2
clone size: once
J gene: TRBJ2-5
V gene: TRBV6-1

CDR3 protein: CASSLVGGISYGYTF
CDR3 DNA: TGTGCCAGCAGCTTAGTTGGGGGGATCTCCTATGGCTACACCTTC
D gene: NA
clone size: NA
J gene: TRBJ1-2
V gene: TRBV7-2

CDR3 protein: CASSLGTSYTGELFF
CDR3 DNA: TGTGCCAGCAGTCTCGGGACATCCTACACCGGGGAGCTGTTTTTT
D gene: NA
clone size: NA
J gene: TRBJ2-2
V gene: TRBV6-5

CDR3 protein: CASSLAPPSSGNTIYF
CDR3 DNA: TGTGCCAGCAGCTTAGCCCCTCCGAGCTCTGGAAACACCATATATTTT
D gene: NA
clone size: NA
J gene: TRBJ1-3
V gene: TRBV7-8

CDR3 protein: CASSLVSDTGELFF
CDR3 DNA: TGTGCCAGCAGCTTAGTAAGCGACACCGGGGAGCTGTTTTTT
D gene: NA
clone size: NA
J gene: TRBJ2-2
V gene: TRBV11-3

CDR3 protein: CATSLGYRSNTEAFF
CDR3 DNA: TGTGCCACGAGTCTCGGGTACAGGAGTAACACTGAAGCTTTCTTT
D gene: NA
clone size: NA
J gene: TRBJ1-1
V gene: TRBV10-3

CDR3 protein: CASSLEGAGTRKNYGYTF
CDR3 DNA: TGTGCCAGCAGCTTAGAAGGGGCAGGCACCCGGAAAAACTATGGCTACACCTTC
D gene: NA
clone size: NA
J gene: TRBJ1-2
V gene: TRBV11-3

CDR3 protein: CASSLGTTGAWTEAFF
CDR3 DNA: TGTGCCAGCAGCTTAGGGACCACAGGGGCATGGACTGAAGCTTTCTTT
D gene: TRBD1
clone size: NA
J gene: TRBJ1-1
V gene: TRBV7-8

CDR3 protein: CASSRQGTRFGNTIYF
CDR3 DNA: TGTGCCAGCAGCCGACAGGGCACTCGTTTTGGAAACACCATATATTTT
D gene: TRBD1
clone size: NA
J gene: TRBJ1-3
V gene: TRBV14

CDR3 protein: CASSFGGQNEQFF
CDR3 DNA: TGTGCCAGCAGTTTCGGGGGTCAGAATGAGCAGTTCTTC
D gene: NA
clone size: NA
J gene: TRBJ2-1
V gene: TRBV27

CDR3 protein: CASSEDRGLGNTIYF
CDR3 DNA: TGTGCCAGCAGCGAGGACAGGGGGCTTGGAAACACCATATATTTT
D gene: TRBD1
clone size: NA
J gene: TRBJ1-3
V gene: TRBV11-2

CDR3 protein: CASSLAENTIYF
CDR3 DNA: TGTGCCAGCAGCTTAGCAGAGAACACCATATATTTT
D gene: NA
clone size: few
J gene: TRBJ1-3
V gene: TRBV7-9

CDR3 protein: CASTPGVGAYEQYF
CDR3 DNA: TGTGCCAGCACTCCTGGTGTAGGGGCCTACGAGCAGTACTTC
D gene: NA
clone size: once
J gene: TRBJ2-7
V gene: TRBV2

CDR3 protein: CASSDSGLMNTEAFF
CDR3 DNA: TGTGCCAGCAGTGACTCGGGACTGATGAACACTGAAGCTTTCTTT
D gene: NA
clone size: once
J gene: TRBJ1-1
V gene: TRBV2

CDR3 protein: CASSQDQGGSRETQYF
CDR3 DNA: TGCGCCAGCAGCCAAGATCAGGGAGGGAGTCGAGAGACCCAGTACTTC
D gene: TRBD2
clone size: NA
J gene: TRBJ2-5
V gene: TRBV4-3

CDR3 protein: CALRTGVNQPQHF
CDR3 DNA: TGTGCCTTACGGACAGGGGTCAATCAGCCCCAGCATTTT
D gene: TRBD1
clone size: once
J gene: TRBJ1-5
V gene: TRBV2

CDR3 protein: CASSPRLAGSGNEQFF
CDR3 DNA: TGTGCCAGCAGCCCGCGACTAGCGGGGTCGGGCAATGAGCAGTTCTTC
D gene: TRBD2
clone size: NA
J gene: TRBJ2-1
V gene: TRBV11-2

CDR3 protein: CASRGTANNSPLHF
CDR3 DNA: TGTGCCAGTCGCGGGACAGCTAATAATTCACCCCTCCACTTT
D gene: TRBD1
clone size: NA
J gene: TRBJ1-6
V gene: TRBV19

CDR3 protein: CASRTGGSYEQYF
CDR3 DNA: TGTGCCAGCAGAACAGGGGGCTCCTACGAGCAGTACTTC
D gene: TRBD1
clone size: few
J gene: TRBJ2-7
V gene: TRBV2

CDR3 protein: CASSYSKFGGYEQYF
CDR3 DNA: TGTGCCAGCAGTTATTCGAAATTCGGAGGCTACGAGCAGTACTTC
D gene: NA
clone size: NA
J gene: TRBJ2-7
V gene: TRBV6-5

CDR3 protein: CASSVGGGTYEQYF
CDR3 DNA: TGTGCCAGCAGCGTAGGGGGGGGCACCTACGAGCAGTACTTC
D gene: NA
clone size: NA
J gene: TRBJ2-7
V gene: TRBV9

CDR3 protein: CASSPAGTSNSPLHF
CDR3 DNA: TGTGCCAGCAGCCCCGCCGGGACATCCAATTCACCCCTCCACTTT
D gene: NA
clone size: NA
J gene: TRBJ1-6
V gene: TRBV7-9

CDR3 protein: CASRKGQGSYEQYF
CDR3 DNA: TGTGCCAGCAGAAAAGGACAGGGATCCTACGAGCAGTACTTC
D gene: TRBD1
clone size: NA
J gene: TRBJ2-7
V gene: TRBV6-5

CDR3 protein: CASSIVGEGATDTQYF
CDR3 DNA: TGTGCCAGTAGTATAGTGGGGGAGGGCGCCACAGATACGCAGTATTTT
D gene: TRBD2
clone size: once
J gene: TRBJ2-3
V gene: TRBV19

CDR3 protein: CASSQVGDLAGAEGEQYF
CDR3 DNA: TGCGCCAGCAGCCAAGTGGGGGACCTGGCAGGGGCCGAAGGCGAGCAGTACTTC
D gene: NA
clone size: NA
J gene: TRBJ2-7
V gene: TRBV4-3

CDR3 protein: CASSVSADSSYEQYF
CDR3 DNA: TGTGCCAGCAGCGTAAGTGCGGATAGCTCCTACGAGCAGTACTTC
D gene: NA
clone size: NA
J gene: TRBJ2-7
V gene: TRBV9

CDR3 protein: CASRGSGGLPYEQYF
CDR3 DNA: TGCGCCAGCAGGGGGTCAGGGGGCCTACCCTACGAGCAGTACTTC
D gene: TRBD1
clone size: NA
J gene: TRBJ2-7
V gene: TRBV5-1

CDR3 protein: CASNAGGGGTDTQYF
CDR3 DNA: TGTGCCAGTAACGCGGGGGGCGGGGGCACAGATACGCAGTATTTT
D gene: TRBD2
clone size: NA
J gene: TRBJ2-3
V gene: TRBV6-1

CDR3 protein: CASSTTAYNEQFF
CDR3 DNA: TGTGCCAGCAGCACGACAGCCTACAATGAGCAGTTCTTC
D gene: NA
clone size: NA
J gene: TRBJ2-1
V gene: TRBV7-2

CDR3 protein: CASSLGDYDEKLFF
CDR3 DNA: TGCGCCAGCAGCTTGGGGGACTATGATGAAAAACTGTTTTTT
D gene: NA
clone size: few
J gene: TRBJ1-4
V gene: TRBV5-1

CDR3 protein: CASSLDTNQPQHF
CDR3 DNA: TGTGCCAGCTCACTGGACACCAATCAGCCCCAGCATTTT
D gene: NA
clone size: NA
J gene: TRBJ1-5
V gene: TRBV18

CDR3 protein: CASSVSPDRNTEAFF
CDR3 DNA: TGTGCCAGCAGCGTAAGTCCGGACAGGAACACTGAAGCTTTCTTT
D gene: NA
clone size: NA
J gene: TRBJ1-1
V gene: TRBV5-4

CDR3 protein: CASSFKAGQGWVYGYTF
CDR3 DNA: TGTGCCAGCAGCTTTAAGGCGGGACAGGGATGGGTCTATGGCTACACCTTC
D gene: TRBD1
clone size: NA
J gene: TRBJ1-2
V gene: TRBV5-6

CDR3 protein: CASSPPRDTGLFNYGYTF
CDR3 DNA: TGTGCCAGCAGTCCTCCTCGAGATACAGGGCTTTTTAACTATGGCTACACCTTC
D gene: NA
clone size: NA
J gene: TRBJ1-2
V gene: TRBV4-2